This TCR beta chain was captured by sequencing in a study of shared clonotypes between healthy human individuals (dated by TCRdb to 2018 to 2020). A note on the overall study: The cohort comprised a couple of women and a few men aged 18 to 49 years. For each donor, CD4 naive and CD4 memory were each run on three plates, CD8 naive on two plates, and CD8 memory on one plate. Blood TCR repertoires of about five healthy adults were deeply sequenced to estimate repertoire size and the extent of clonotype sharing between individuals. To increase sequencing depth and limit assay-specific biases, TCR repertoire library preparation and sequencing were carried out by different laboratories using diverse techniques. Leukapheresis yielded between about 0.9 and 8.9 billion PBMCs per donor.

Here is what the overall study found, with its caveats: Pairwise subsampling indicated that sequencing depth was expected to affect the degree of clonotype sharing among donors. When a handful of donors were compared, the shared fraction of clonotypes was about 5% for naive CD4, roughly 3.3% for naive CD8, about 2.4% for memory CD4, and 0.35% to 0.4% for memory CD8. Because the study included a small number of donors, the genetic and exposure-history diversity represented was limited. Clonotypes shared by all four sorted-subset donors showed higher generation probabilities than non-shared clonotypes. Incomplete sequencing was indicated by rarefaction of sorted-subset datasets, despite the large sequencing depth. Estimated clonotype richness was generally larger for naive than for memory subsets. Only blood was sampled, and tissue TCR repertoires likely differ from those in blood.

Using the deep immunoSEQ assay, TCR CDR3 regions were amplified from genomic DNA by multiplex PCR. Extracted genomic DNA from each cell subset was distributed evenly across all wells of several immunoSEQ 96-well plates, and each plate was treated as a replicate. For sorted subsets, 150 to 200 ng genomic DNA, equal to 30,000 or so T cell genomes, was loaded into each replicate PCR. Purified libraries were quantified with a Qubit 3.0 fluorometer, sized on a Bioanalyzer 2100, and re-quantified with the KAPA Library Quantification kit. Each immunoSEQ 96-well plate was sequenced on its own single-read 150-cycle Illumina NextSeq 550 flow cell. The authors' pipeline ran thus. Because only junctional sequences without quality scores were contained in the immunoSEQ output, filtering matching that applied to full-length reads could not be performed. Sequences were annotated with PyIR, a Python wrapper for IgBLAST v1.9, using IMGT germline references to assign V/J genes and CDR3. Any read was removed if the V/J assignment was weak (E-value above 1e-6), the CDR3 was missing, or the read contained stop codons, out-of-frame junctions, or ambiguous translated residues. V3J clonotypes were defined as sequences sharing an identical inferred V gene, J gene, and CDR3 amino acid sequence. The percentage overlap between two repertoires was calculated by dividing the number of shared unique clonotypes by the size of the smaller repertoire. RTK rarefaction, the Chao1 estimator, and Recon v2.1 estimates of unobserved clonotypes were used to assess repertoire richness. Generation probabilities were computed with OLGA for all TCRbeta clonotypes obtained by the gDNA method from four donors. TCRdb retrieved this table from immuneACCESS and kept in-frame rearrangements only. Not all clones are present; in checked studies, unresolved V genes account for under half, and no reason is known for the remainder. The V and J calls and clone size come from that table; D and trimming were worked out from the DNA. The sample has about 95,000 clones on record, roughly 69% of them singletons. 45% to 50% of the sample lies in the top ten.

Healthy HIV-negative adults with no recently reported acute infections or vaccinations were included as donors. Only Caucasian adults living in Nashville, Tennessee, USA were represented among the donors. CD8 memory samples consisted of magnetically selected CD45RO+ cells combined with CCR7-negative CD45RA+ effector memory (TemRA) cells. Blood was collected by leukapheresis, and PBMCs were isolated by Ficoll-Histopaque density gradient centrifugation and then cryopreserved in liquid nitrogen vapor phase. Analytical flow cytometry was used to check the purity and quantity of each magnetically sorted T cell population. Genomic DNA was isolated from each sorted fraction and quantified by UV absorbance on a Nanodrop 2000c. The CDR3 runs 13 amino acids, cysteine and phenylalanine included. Just CDR3 DNA is preserved here, 39 bases in frame from base 1. Trimming takes 4 bases from V and 1 base from J, and the germline ends sit 7 bases apart. The CDR1 and CDR2 encoded by the germline V gene are MNHNS and SASEGT.

About this clone itself: Its antigen is unknown. No much larger clonotype is one base removed from it; base qualities were not supplied.

The receptor was derived from a man in his thirties or forties in good health. The chain is assembled from TRBV6-1 and TRBJ1-1; the D gene is not confidently resolved. The specimen was memory CD8+ T cells sorted from blood. Sample cell subset or site, as interpreted from the label and publication: CD45RO+ cells pooled with CCR7-negative TemRA cells. The DNA sequence follows: TGTGCCAGCAGTGTCAACGGGAACACTGAAGCTTTCTTT. The encoded protein is CASSVNGNTEAFF.